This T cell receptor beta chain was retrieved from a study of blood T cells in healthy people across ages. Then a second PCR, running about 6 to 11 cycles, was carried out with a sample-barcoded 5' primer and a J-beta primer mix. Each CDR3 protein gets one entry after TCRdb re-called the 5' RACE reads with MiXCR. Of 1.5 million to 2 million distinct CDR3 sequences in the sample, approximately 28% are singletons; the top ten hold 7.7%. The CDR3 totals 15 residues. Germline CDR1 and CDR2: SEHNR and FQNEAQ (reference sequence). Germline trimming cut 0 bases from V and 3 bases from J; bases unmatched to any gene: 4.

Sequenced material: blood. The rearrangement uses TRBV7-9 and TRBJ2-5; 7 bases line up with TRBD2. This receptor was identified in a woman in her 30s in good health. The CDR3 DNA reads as TGTGCCAGCAGCTTAGCTGGGAGGGGAGAAGAGACCCAGTACTTC. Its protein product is CASSLAGRGEETQYF.